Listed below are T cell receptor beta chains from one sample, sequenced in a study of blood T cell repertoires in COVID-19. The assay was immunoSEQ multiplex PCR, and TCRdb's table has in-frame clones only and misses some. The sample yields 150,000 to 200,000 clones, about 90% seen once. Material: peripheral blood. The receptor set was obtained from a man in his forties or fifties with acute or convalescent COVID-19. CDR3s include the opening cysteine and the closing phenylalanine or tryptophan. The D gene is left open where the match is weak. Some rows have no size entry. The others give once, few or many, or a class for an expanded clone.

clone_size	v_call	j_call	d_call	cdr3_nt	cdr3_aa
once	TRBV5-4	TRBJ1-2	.	TGTGCCAGCAGCGAGAACTATGGCTACACCTTC	CASSENYGYTF
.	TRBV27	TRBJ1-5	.	TGTGCCAGCAGTCCCTATAGCAATCAGCCCCAGCATTTT	CASSPYSNQPQHF
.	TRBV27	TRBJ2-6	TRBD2	TGTGCAAGCGGGGGACTTGGGGCCAACGTCCTGACTTTC	CASGGLGANVLTF
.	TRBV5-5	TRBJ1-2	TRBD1	TGTGCCAGCAGCACACCGATGGGACAGGGCTATGGCTACACCTTC	CASSTPMGQGYGYTF
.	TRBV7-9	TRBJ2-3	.	TGTGCCAGCAGCTTAGGATTGGGCAGGGGATTTTATACGCAGTATTTT	CASSLGLGRGFYTQYF
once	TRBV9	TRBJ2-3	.	TGTGCCAGCAGCGTAGAGGGGCATCCCACAGATACGCAGTATTTT	CASSVEGHPTDTQYF
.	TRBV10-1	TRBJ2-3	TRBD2	TGCGCCAGCAGTGAGTCAAGGACTAGCGGGGGGCCTGGCCCCACAGATACGCAGTATTTT	CASSESRTSGGPGPTDTQYF
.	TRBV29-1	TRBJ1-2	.	TGCAGCGCTTCAGTCCGCTATGGCTACACCTTC	CSASVRYGYTF
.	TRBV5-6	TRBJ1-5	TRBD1	TGTGCCAGCAGTGAAGCAGGGGGCGCGGGTCAGCCCCAGCATTTT	CASSEAGGAGQPQHF
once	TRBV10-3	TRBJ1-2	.	TGTGCCATCAGTGGGAGGACAGACGTCTATGGCTACACCTTC	CAISGRTDVYGYTF
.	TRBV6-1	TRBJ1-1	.	TGTGCCAGCAGTGAATGGAGTTTGAACACTGAAGCTTTCTTT	CASSEWSLNTEAFF
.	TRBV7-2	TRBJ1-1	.	TGTGCCAGCAGCTTTACTCCGAGGAACACTGAAGCTTTCTTT	CASSFTPRNTEAFF
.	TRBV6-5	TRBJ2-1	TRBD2	TGTGCCAGCAGTTTTTCTAGCGGGGTCTATGAGCAGTTCTTC	CASSFSSGVYEQFF
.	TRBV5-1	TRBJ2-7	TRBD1	TGCGCCAGCAGCTCCGGACAGGGGGGTTATTACGAGCAGTACTTC	CASSSGQGGYYEQYF
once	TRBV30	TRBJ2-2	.	TGTGCCTGGGCCCCGGGGACCGGGGAGCTGTTTTTT	CAWAPGTGELFF
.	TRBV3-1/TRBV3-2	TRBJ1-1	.	TGTGCCAGCAGCCCTGACGGGGGGGGTCAGAACACTGAAGCTTTCTTT	CASSPDGGGQNTEAFF
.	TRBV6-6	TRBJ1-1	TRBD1	TGTGCCAGCAGTCCCGGACAGGGGGCAATCACTGAAGCTTTCTTT	CASSPGQGAITEAFF
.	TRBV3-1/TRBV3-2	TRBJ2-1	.	TGTGCCAGCAGCCAATCCATCAGAAATGAGCAGTTCTTC	CASSQSIRNEQFF
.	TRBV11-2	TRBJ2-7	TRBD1	TGTGCCAGCAGCGCCACGGGACAGGTGAGGTACGAGCAGTACTTC	CASSATGQVRYEQYF
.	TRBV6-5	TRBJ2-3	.	TGTGCCAGCAGCTCGTATCCCGCGGCAGATACGCAGTATTTT	CASSSYPAADTQYF
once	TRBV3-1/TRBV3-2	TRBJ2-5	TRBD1	TGTGCCAGCAGCCTTGACAGGGGTCGGGAGACCCAGTACTTC	CASSLDRGRETQYF
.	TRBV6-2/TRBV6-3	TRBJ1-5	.	TGTGCCAGCAGTTACCCCATAGGGGGGGGACACTTCAATCAGCCCCAGCATTTT	CASSYPIGGGHFNQPQHF
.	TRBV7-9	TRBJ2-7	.	TGTGCCAGCAGCTTATCGGACTTC	CASSLSDF
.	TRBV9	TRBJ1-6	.	TGTGCCAGCAGCGTCCTTTTAAATTCACCCCTCCACTTT	CASSVLLNSPLHF
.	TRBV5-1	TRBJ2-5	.	TGCGCCAGCAGGGGCCAGGGGACCCAGTACTTC	CASRGQGTQYF
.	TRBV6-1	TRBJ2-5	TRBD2	TGTGCCAGCAGTGGGTTGGGACTAGCGGGAGTTGAGACCCAGTACTTC	CASSGLGLAGVETQYF
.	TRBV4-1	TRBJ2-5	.	TGCGCCAGCAGCCAAACCTCGTTAGCGGTAATCCAAGAGACCCAGTACTTC	CASSQTSLAVIQETQYF
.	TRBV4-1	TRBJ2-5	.	TGCGCCAGCAGCCAAGAGGGGGCTCAAGAGACCCAGTACTTC	CASSQEGAQETQYF
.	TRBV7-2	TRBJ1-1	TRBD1	TGTGCCAGCAGTAGACAGGGATCCACTGAAGCTTTCTTT	CASSRQGSTEAFF
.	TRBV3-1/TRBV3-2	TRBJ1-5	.	TGTGCCAGCAGCCAAGGTTTCCGGACAGCCTTGAATCAGCCCCAGCATTTT	CASSQGFRTALNQPQHF
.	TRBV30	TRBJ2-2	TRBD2	TGTGCCTGGGGACTAGCGGGCGGGGAGCTGTTTTTT	CAWGLAGGELFF
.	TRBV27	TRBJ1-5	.	TGTGCCAGCAGTTTATCGTACAGTAGCAATCAGCCCCAGCATTTT	CASSLSYSSNQPQHF
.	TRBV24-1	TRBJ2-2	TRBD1	TGTGCCACCAGTGATTCGGGACAGTCGAACACCGGGGAGCTGTTTTTT	CATSDSGQSNTGELFF
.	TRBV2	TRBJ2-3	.	TGTGCCAGCAGTGACCAGCGGGATACGCAGTATTTT	CASSDQRDTQYF
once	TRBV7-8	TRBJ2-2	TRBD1	TGTGCCAGCAGCTCGATCACAGGGGGTCTCTTCGGGACCGGGGAGCTGTTTTTT	CASSSITGGLFGTGELFF
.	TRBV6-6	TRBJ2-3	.	TGTGCCAGCAGTCCCGGACAGAAAGATACGCAGTATTTT	CASSPGQKDTQYF
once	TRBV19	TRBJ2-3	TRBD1	TGTGCCAGTAGTGTACAGGGGCCGGGAGATACGCAGTATTTT	CASSVQGPGDTQYF
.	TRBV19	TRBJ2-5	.	TGTGCCAGTAGTATGATGGCAGTTGAAGAGACCCAGTACTTC	CASSMMAVEETQYF
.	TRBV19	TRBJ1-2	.	TGTGCCAGTAGTCCCACTAGGGACACTTATGGCTACACCTTC	CASSPTRDTYGYTF
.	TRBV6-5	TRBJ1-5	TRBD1	TGTGCCAGCAGAGCACAGGGGGCGAGCAATCAGCCCCAGCATTTT	CASRAQGASNQPQHF
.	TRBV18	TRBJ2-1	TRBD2	TGTGCCAGCTCACAACTAGCGGGGGACAATGAGCAGTTCTTC	CASSQLAGDNEQFF
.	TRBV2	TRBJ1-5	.	TGTGCCAGCAGTGAGGGACATTTGAATCAGCCCCAGCATTTT	CASSEGHLNQPQHF
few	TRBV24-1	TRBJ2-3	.	TGTGCCACCAGTGATTTCTGGGGGAGGAGCACAGATACGCAGTATTTT	CATSDFWGRSTDTQYF
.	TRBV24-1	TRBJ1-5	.	TGTGCCACCAGTGATGCTACCGGGGGTAGTCAGCCCCAGCATTTT	CATSDATGGSQPQHF